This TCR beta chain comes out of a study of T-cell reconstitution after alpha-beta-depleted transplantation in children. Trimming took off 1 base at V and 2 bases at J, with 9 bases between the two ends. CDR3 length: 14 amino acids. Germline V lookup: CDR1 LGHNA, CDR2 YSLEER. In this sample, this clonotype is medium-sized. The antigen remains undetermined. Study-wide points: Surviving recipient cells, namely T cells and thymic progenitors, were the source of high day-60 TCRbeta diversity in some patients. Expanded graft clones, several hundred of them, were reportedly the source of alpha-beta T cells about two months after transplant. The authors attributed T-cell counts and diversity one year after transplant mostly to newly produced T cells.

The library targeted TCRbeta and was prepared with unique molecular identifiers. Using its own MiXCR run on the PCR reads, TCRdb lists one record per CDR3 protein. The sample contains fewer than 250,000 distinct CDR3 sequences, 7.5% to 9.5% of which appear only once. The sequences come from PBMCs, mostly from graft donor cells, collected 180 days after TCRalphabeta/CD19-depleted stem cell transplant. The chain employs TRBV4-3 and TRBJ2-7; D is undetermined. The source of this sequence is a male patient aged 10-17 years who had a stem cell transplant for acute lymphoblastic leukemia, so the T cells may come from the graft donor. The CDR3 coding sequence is TGCGCCAGCAGCCAAGGAGACCAAGCCTACGAGCAGTACTTC. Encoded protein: CASSQGDQAYEQYF.